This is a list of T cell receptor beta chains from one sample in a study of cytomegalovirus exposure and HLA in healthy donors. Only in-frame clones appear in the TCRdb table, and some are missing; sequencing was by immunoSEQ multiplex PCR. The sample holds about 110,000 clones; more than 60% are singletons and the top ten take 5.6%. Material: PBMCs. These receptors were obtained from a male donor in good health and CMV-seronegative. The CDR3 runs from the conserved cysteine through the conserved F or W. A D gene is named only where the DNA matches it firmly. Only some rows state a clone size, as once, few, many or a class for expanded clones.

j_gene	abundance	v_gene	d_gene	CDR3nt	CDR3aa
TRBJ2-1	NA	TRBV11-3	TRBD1	TGTGCCAGCAGCTTGCCGGGACAGGGGATCAATGAGCAGTTCTTC	CASSLPGQGINEQFF
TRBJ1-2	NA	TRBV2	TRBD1	TGTGCCAGCAGTCCCAGTGGGACAGGGGGCTATGGCTACACCTTC	CASSPSGTGGYGYTF
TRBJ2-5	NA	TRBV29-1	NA	TGCAGCGTCAGGGGGGCGGAAGAGACCCAGTACTTC	CSVRGAEETQYF
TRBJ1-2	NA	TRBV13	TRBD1	TGTGCCAGCAGCTCTACGCACGAGGGGGCAGGGGCTAACTATGGCTACACCTTC	CASSSTHEGAGANYGYTF
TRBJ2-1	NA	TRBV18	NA	TGTGCCAGCTCACCATCGGCGGGGGCGACCTACAATGAGCAGTTCTTC	CASSPSAGATYNEQFF
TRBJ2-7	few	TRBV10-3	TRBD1	TGTGCCATCAGTGAGTCGCTGACAGGGATCTACGAGCAGTACTTC	CAISESLTGIYEQYF
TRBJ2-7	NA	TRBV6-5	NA	TGTGCCAGCAGTTACTCGAGTGGGGCGACTGGTGGGGAGCAGTACTTC	CASSYSSGATGGEQYF
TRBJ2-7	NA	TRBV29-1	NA	TGCAGCGTGGGGAGCTCCTACGAGCAGTACTTC	CSVGSSYEQYF
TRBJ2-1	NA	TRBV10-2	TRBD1	TGCGCCAGCAGTGAGCCCGAACCTGGGACAGGGTGGTCCAATGAGCAGTTCTTC	CASSEPEPGTGWSNEQFF
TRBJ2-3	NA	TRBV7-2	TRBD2	TGTGCCAGCAGCTTTAAACCCCGTGCGGGAGCGGGCACAGATACGCAGTATTTT	CASSFKPRAGAGTDTQYF
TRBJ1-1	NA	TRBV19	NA	TGTGCCAGTAGACGACGGCAGGGGTTGGCTTTCTTT	CASRRRQGLAFF
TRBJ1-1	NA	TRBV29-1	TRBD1	TGCAGTATCCAAAGGGGGACAGGGAATACTGAAGCTTTCTTT	CSIQRGTGNTEAFF
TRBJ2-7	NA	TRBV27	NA	TGTGCCAGCGGTACCAACCGGGATTCCTACGAGCAGTACTTC	CASGTNRDSYEQYF
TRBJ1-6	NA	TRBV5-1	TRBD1	TGCGCCAGCAGCCCTTCGACAGGGATCGGATCACCCCTCCACTTT	CASSPSTGIGSPLHF
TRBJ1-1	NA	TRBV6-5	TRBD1	TGTGCCACCACCGCCCGGACAGGGAGGAACACTGAAGCTTTCTTT	CATTARTGRNTEAFF
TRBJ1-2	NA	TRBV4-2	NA	TGTGCCAGCAACCCAAACACTAACCCTGGGAACTATGGCTACACCTTC	CASNPNTNPGNYGYTF
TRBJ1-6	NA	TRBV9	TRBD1	TGTGCCAGCAGTGCCTTAGGGGGACAGCTAAATTCACCCCTCCACTTT	CASSALGGQLNSPLHF
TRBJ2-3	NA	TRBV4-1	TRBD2	TGCGCCAGCAGCCAAAGCCGGACTCTAGCGGGAGGGCCAGCAGATACGCAGTATTTT	CASSQSRTLAGGPADTQYF
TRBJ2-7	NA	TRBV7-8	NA	TGTGCCAGCAGCTTAGCCACGGTACAGGGTTCGTACGAGCAGTACTTC	CASSLATVQGSYEQYF
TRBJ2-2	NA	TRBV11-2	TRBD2	TGTGCCAGCAGCTCCCAGGGACTAGCGGGAGTCGCCGGGGAGCTGTTTTTT	CASSSQGLAGVAGELFF
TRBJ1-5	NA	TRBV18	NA	TGTGCCAGCTCATCAACAGATTCCAATCAGCCCCAGCATTTT	CASSSTDSNQPQHF
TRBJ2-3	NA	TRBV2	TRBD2	TGTGCCAGCAGTGAAGGTCGAAGCGGGAAAGCAGATACGCAGTATTTT	CASSEGRSGKADTQYF
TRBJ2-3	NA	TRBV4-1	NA	TGCGCCAGCAGCCAGTGGGGAGGCACAGATACGCAGTATTTT	CASSQWGGTDTQYF
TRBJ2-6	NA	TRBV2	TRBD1	TGTGCCAGCAGAACGAATTCCGGGACAGGGGGCGCTGGGGCCAACGTCCTGACTTTC	CASRTNSGTGGAGANVLTF
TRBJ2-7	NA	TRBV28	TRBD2	TGTGCCAGCAGTTTCATACTAGCGGTATACGAGCAGTACTTC	CASSFILAVYEQYF
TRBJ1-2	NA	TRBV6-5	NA	TGTGCCACCTTACCAGGCGCTGGCGGCTACACCTTC	CATLPGAGGYTF
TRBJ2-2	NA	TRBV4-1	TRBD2	TGCGCCAGCAGCCAAGATGAGAGACTAGCGGGAGCCGGGGAGCTGTTTTTT	CASSQDERLAGAGELFF
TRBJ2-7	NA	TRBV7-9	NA	TGTGCCAGCAACCCCGGACTACCGCCCTACGAGCAGTACTTC	CASNPGLPPYEQYF
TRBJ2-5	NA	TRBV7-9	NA	TGTGCCAGCAGCGCGGGATTTGCGGAGACCCAGTACTTC	CASSAGFAETQYF
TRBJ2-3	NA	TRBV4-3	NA	TGCGCCAGCAGCCGCCAGGGAGATACGCAGTATTTT	CASSRQGDTQYF
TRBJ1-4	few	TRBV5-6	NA	TGTGCCAGCAGCTTACAGGTATCAACTAATGAAAAACTGTTTTTT	CASSLQVSTNEKLFF
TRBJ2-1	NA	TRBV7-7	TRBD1	TGTGCTAGCAGCTTAGGCTGGGGACAGGCGTATAATGAGCAGTTCTTC	CASSLGWGQAYNEQFF
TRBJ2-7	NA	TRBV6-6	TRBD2	TGTGCCAGCAGTTACTCCGGGGGGAACGGGTACGAGCAGTACTTC	CASSYSGGNGYEQYF
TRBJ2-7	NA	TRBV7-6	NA	TGTGCCAGCGTCCCGGGACTTTCCTACGAGCAGTACTTC	CASVPGLSYEQYF
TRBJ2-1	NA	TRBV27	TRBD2	TGTGCCAGCAGTTTCTTACTAGCGGGAGGACCCAATGAGCAGTTCTTC	CASSFLLAGGPNEQFF
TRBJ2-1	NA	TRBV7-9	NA	TGTGCCAGCAGCCAGGGCGGGACCTTAATCCACAATGAGCAGTTCTTC	CASSQGGTLIHNEQFF
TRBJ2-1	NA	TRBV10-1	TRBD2	TGCGCCAGCAGTGAGGTTTCTAGCGGGAGAAATGAGCAGTTCTTC	CASSEVSSGRNEQFF
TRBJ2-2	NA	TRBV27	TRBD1	TGTGCCAGTAGGTCGTTGGGACAGGTGACCGGGGAGCTGTTTTTT	CASRSLGQVTGELFF
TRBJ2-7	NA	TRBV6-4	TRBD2	TGTGCCAGGGGGGGGACTGCCGGTGGGCAGTACTTC	CARGGTAGGQYF
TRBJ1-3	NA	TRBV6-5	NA	TGTGCCAGCAGCTCCCCCCTACGATTTGGAAACACCATATATTTT	CASSSPLRFGNTIYF